This T cell receptor (beta chain) is from a study of blood T cell repertoires in COVID-19. As for the study in general: Samples representing acute and convalescent COVID-19 were sourced from the United States, Italy and Spain.

CDR3 length: 15 residues. CDR1 and CDR2 from the germline V gene are LNHDA and SQIVND (reference sequence). V lost 3 bases and J 5 bases, leaving 16 bases between the germline ends. Sequencing was performed with immunoSEQ multiplex PCR; in TCRdb, only in-frame clones are kept and a portion is missing. The table shows approximately 150,000 clones, with approximately 84% occurring only once. The specimen sequenced was peripheral blood. This clonotype originated in a human donor with acute or convalescent COVID-19. The donor label of this sample is uncertain. The chain has TRBV19 and TRBJ2-5, with D possibly TRBD1 on 5 matching bases. CDR3 sequence reads: CASSMDSRAGETQYF. CDR3 DNA: TGTGCCAGTAGTATGGATAGCAGGGCAGGGGAGACCCAGTACTTC.